Below are 21 T cell receptor beta chains sequenced from a single sample in a study of cytomegalovirus exposure and HLA in healthy donors. In the PCR, 60 Vbeta and 13 Jbeta primers were used. TCRdb keeps only in-frame clones here, not all; method: immunoSEQ multiplex PCR. This table has about 130,000 clones, less than 85% appearing once. The specimen was PBMCs. The receptors originated from a female donor in good health and CMV-seronegative.

The V call is TRBV19, the J call TRBJ2-1; TRBD1 matches at 10 bases. V was clipped by 3 bases and J by 4 bases; unmatched bases: 6. The CDR3 is made up of 16 amino acids. Per the germline V gene, CDR1 is LNHDA and CDR2 is SQIVND (reference sequence). This CDR3 reads CASSMMTGGSYNEQFF. DNA of the CDR3: TGTGCCAGTAGTATGATGACAGGGGGCTCTTACAATGAGCAGTTCTTC.

The chain has TRBV9 and TRBJ2-6, with 8 positions matching TRBD1. The germline V gene encodes CDR1 SGDLS and CDR2 YYNGEE. J was trimmed by 0 bases and V by 0 bases; bases with no gene match: 11. The CDR3 loop spans 20 amino acids. CDR3 in DNA: TGTGCCAGCAGCGTAGCTATGAGTGTCAGGGGGCCCTCTGGGGCCAACGTCCTGACTTTC. Its translation: CASSVAMSVRGPSGANVLTF. Full variable domain (remainder filled in from reference TRBV9 and TRBJ2-6): DSGVTQTPKHLITATGQRVTLRCSPRSGDLSVYWYQQSLDQGLQFLIQYYNGEERAKGNILERFSAQQFPDLHSELNLSSLELGDSALYFCASSVAMSVRGPSGANVLTFGAGSRLTVL.

The table lists this clone with a count of one. The chain recombines TRBV15 with TRBJ2-1, with 11 nucleotides matching TRBD2. The V and J ends lost 5 bases and 3 bases, in that order; junction bases with no gene match: 3. The CDR3 length is 15 residues. Germline V gene sequence: CDR1 LNHNV, CDR2 YYDKDF (reference sequence). In DNA, the CDR3 is TGTGCCACCAGCGTCGGACTAGCGGGCTACAATGAGCAGTTCTTC. It is translated as CATSVGLAGYNEQFF.

The rearrangement links TRBV5-1 to TRBJ2-5; D uncertain. Trimming took off 1 base at V and 5 bases at J, with 6 bases between the two ends. Germline lookup yields CDR1 SGHRS and CDR2 YFSETQ. CDR3 length equals 12 residues. This CDR3 reads CASSLSAETQYF. CDR3 nucleotides: TGCGCCAGCAGCTTGTCAGCGGAGACCCAGTACTTC.

V is TRBV5-1 and J is TRBJ2-2; possibly TRBD2 for D (5 bases). Germline CDR1 and CDR2: SGHRS and YFSETQ. This CDR3 spans 15 amino acids. The V end lost 5 bases, the J end lost 0 bases, and 11 bases lay between the germline ends. The DNA of the CDR3 is TGCGCCAGCAGTCACGGGATCGCGAACACCGGGGAGCTGTTTTTT. Translating it yields CASSHGIANTGELFF.

The rearrangement joins TRBV6-1 to TRBJ1-2; 9 nucleotides agree with TRBD1. The germline V gene has CDR1 MNHNS and CDR2 SASEGT. The CDR3 spans 15 residues. J lost 8 bases, V lost 2 bases, and 9 bases had no gene match. CDR3 in amino acids: CASSELGDRVEGYTF. In nucleotides, the CDR3 is TGTGCCAGCAGTGAACTCGGGGACAGGGTTGAAGGCTACACCTTC.

This chain uses TRBV10-3 with TRBJ1-2; no firm D call. The CDR3 sequence is 13 residues long. Germline CDR1 is ENHRY and CDR2 is SYGVKD. V lost 0 bases and J lost 6, with 8 bases in between. The CDR3 loop is CAISESPFDGYTF. The CDR3 bases are TGTGCCATCAGTGAGTCCCCTTTTGATGGCTACACCTTC.

This rearrangement joins TRBV27 to TRBJ2-7; TRBD2 might be the D (6 bases). Trimming took off 4 bases at V and 1 base at J, with 11 bases between the two ends. Per germline, CDR1 MNHEY and CDR2 SMNVEV (reference sequence). This CDR3 contains 14 residues. In DNA, the CDR3 is TGTGCCAGCAGTTCACCGGGGGTTTCCTACGAGCAGTACTTC. Translation gives CASSSPGVSYEQYF.

This clone occurred a few times. The V and J genes are TRBV9 and TRBJ1-1, with D possibly matching TRBD1 (6 bases). Germline V lookup: CDR1 SGDLS, CDR2 YYNGEE. This CDR3 has 15 amino acids. V lost 3 bases, J lost 1 base, and 13 bases lay in between. CDR3 DNA sequence: TGTGCCAGCAGCGGCGGGGGCATAACGAACACTGAAGCTTTCTTT. It yields the protein CASSGGGITNTEAFF.

This clone was recorded once. The chain is built from TRBV7-8 and TRBJ2-1; D unclear. The CDR3 has 11 residues. CDR1 is SGHVS, CDR2 FQNEAQ, per germline. The V gene lost 5 bases and the J gene lost 9 bases, with 8 bases spanning the gap. As DNA, the CDR3 is TGTGCCAGCAGCCCGAACGGTGAGCAGTTCTTC. Protein product: CASSPNGEQFF.

The chain links TRBV6-1 to TRBJ1-2; D is perhaps TRBD1 (5 bases). The germline V and J ends were trimmed by 4 bases and 8 bases, with 14 bases remaining between them. Looked up from germline, CDR1 is MNHNS and CDR2 is SASEGT. This CDR3 region has 13 residues. The CDR3 DNA reads TGTGCCAGCAGTGGGGGCAGGGAAAGCGGCTACACCTTC. This translates into CASSGGRESGYTF.

The CDR3 sequence is CASSLGVPGSQYF. CDR3 nucleotide sequence: TGCGCCAGCAGCTTGGGTGTCCCCGGTTCCCAGTACTTC. V is TRBV5-1 and J is TRBJ2-5; the D is unclear. The CDR3 length is 13 residues. Trimming shortened V by 0 bases and J by 9 bases, and 12 bases separated the two germline ends. Germline V gene data show CDR1 as SGHRS and CDR2 as YFSETQ.

The V call is TRBV6-1, the J call TRBJ1-3; D call uncertain. Germline V gene sequence: CDR1 MNHNS, CDR2 SASEGT. CDR3 length: 13 amino acids. V shed 5 bases and J shed 2 bases, with 7 bases lying between them. The CDR3 is CASSSGPGNTIYF. The CDR3 nucleotides are TGTGCCAGCAGTAGCGGGCCTGGAAACACCATATATTTT.

This clone was observed a single time. The chain has TRBV5-4 and TRBJ2-7; 9 bases fit TRBD2. Germline values: CDR1 SGHNT, CDR2 YYREEE (reference sequence). This CDR3 comprises 16 residues. The V segment lost 4 bases and the J segment 3 bases; nucleotides outside the gene matches: 11. CDR3 sequence reads: CASSARQTSGVYEQYF. In nucleotides, the CDR3 is TGTGCCAGCAGCGCTAGACAGACTAGCGGAGTCTACGAGCAGTACTTC.

The chain has TRBV5-1 and TRBJ1-4, with 10 bases lining up with TRBD1. V shed 4 bases and J 7 bases; nucleotides not matched to a gene: 4. Germline lookup yields CDR1 SGHRS and CDR2 YFSETQ. The CDR3 spans 14 residues. CDR3 loop: CASSVRTGGEKLFF. CDR3 DNA sequence: TGCGCCAGCAGCGTACGGACAGGGGGTGAAAAACTGTTTTTT.

The chain couples TRBV5-1 to TRBJ2-1, with 9 positions matching TRBD2. This CDR3 contains 15 residues. Germline CDR1 SGHRS, CDR2 YFSETQ. V lost 5 bases, J lost 4 bases, and 7 bases stayed unmatched. The CDR3 bases are TGCGCCAGCAGATCGTATAGCGGGAGATACAATGAGCAGTTCTTC. Amino acids: CASRSYSGRYNEQFF.

The chain is built from TRBV19 and TRBJ2-7; weak D call: TRBD1 (6 bases). The CDR3 extends over 14 amino acids. Trimming cost V 9 bases and J 3 bases, with 18 bases left between them. The germline gives CDR1 LNHDA, CDR2 SQIVND (reference sequence). For the CDR3, the DNA is TGTGCCAGCCAAAGGGGGTGGGGGCTCTACGAGCAGTACTTC. It translates to CASQRGWGLYEQYF.

The rearrangement uses TRBV7-3 and TRBJ2-1, with D perhaps matching TRBD2 (5 bases). This CDR3 comprises 15 residues. V lost 1 base and J lost 6, with 13 bases in between. Germline loops: CDR1 SGHTA, CDR2 FQGTGA. CDR3 sequence (DNA): TGTGCCAGCAGCTTAATGGTTTCGGGAACCAATGAGCAGTTCTTC. Translated, it gives CASSLMVSGTNEQFF.

The V and J genes are TRBV28 and TRBJ1-2; possible D gene TRBD1, 5 bases. The V end was cut by 6 bases, the J end by 4 bases, with 21 bases between. The germline gives CDR1 MDHEN, CDR2 SYDVKM. The CDR3 has 16 residues. The CDR3: CASRAADSRGSYGYTF. The CDR3 DNA sequence: TGTGCCAGCAGAGCTGCAGACAGCCGAGGTAGCTATGGCTACACCTTC.

Regarding this clone: Compared with germline, one end of the junction differs, possibly owing to a read error. The chain carries TRBV19 and TRBJ2-6; D perhaps matches TRBD1 (5 bases). CDR1 and CDR2 from the germline V gene are LNHDA and SQIVND (reference sequence). This CDR3 is built from 14 residues. The CDR3, as DNA: TGTGCCAGTCACACACCCTCTGGGGCCAACGGCCTGACTTTC. Translation: CASHTPSGANGLTF.

The chain combines TRBV6-1 with TRBJ2-1; 10 nucleotides line up with TRBD2. The CDR3 consists of 17 residues. The V gene's germline CDR1 is MNHNS and CDR2 SASEGT. J was trimmed by 8 bases and V by 3 bases; bases with no gene match: 13. The CDR3 sequence: CASSEGRGTSVPHEQFF. The DNA of the CDR3 is TGTGCCAGCAGTGAGGGCCGCGGGACTAGCGTACCTCATGAGCAGTTCTTC.